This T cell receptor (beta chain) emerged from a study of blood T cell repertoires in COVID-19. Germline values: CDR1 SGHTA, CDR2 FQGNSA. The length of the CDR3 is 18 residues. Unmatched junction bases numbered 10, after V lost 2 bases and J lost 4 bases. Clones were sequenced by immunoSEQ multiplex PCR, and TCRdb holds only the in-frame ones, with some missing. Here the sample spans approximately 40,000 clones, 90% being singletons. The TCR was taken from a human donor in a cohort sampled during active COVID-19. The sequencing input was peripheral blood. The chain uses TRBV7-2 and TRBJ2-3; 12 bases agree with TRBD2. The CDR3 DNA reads TGTGCCAGCAGCTTACGGGGACTAGCGGGCGCCCCCGCAGATACGCAGTATTTT. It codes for CASSLRGLAGAPADTQYF.